One and the same sample provided the 8 T cell receptor beta chains below, sequenced in a study of Ad26.COV2.S vaccination and SARS-CoV-2 variants (dated by TCRdb to the early 2020s). Library method: the immunoSEQ multiplex PCR assay. TCRdb stores this immuneACCESS table with in-frame sequences only. Part of the clones is absent; in the studies checked, under half of the shortfall reflects unresolved V genes, and no reason is known for the rest. Here the sample has roughly 400,000 clones; less than 95% occur a single time. Around 4.5% of the sample belongs to the ten largest clones. The sample's treatment or condition, from its label and the paper: 15 to 20 received Ad26.COV2.S at low or high dose, single or two shots; five or six received placebo; per-sample allocation not given. For vaccine and placebo recipients, the sequenced repertoires came from samples collected on day 63 after the first injection.

The sequencing here drew on peripheral blood, taken in a trial of Ad26.COV2.S vaccine versus placebo. These receptors came from a person aged 18-65 years who received the Ad26.COV2.S COVID-19 vaccine or a placebo.

This clone was observed once. The rearrangement joins TRBV7-3 to TRBJ2-5; D uncertain. Germline assignment: CDR1 SGHTA and CDR2 FQGTGA. This CDR3 comprises 13 residues. V gave up 4 bases and J gave up 5 bases, with 11 bases separating them. CDR3 bases: TGTGCCAGCAGCTATGACCGTGGGGAGACCCAGTACTTC. It yields the protein CASSYDRGETQYF.

This sequence joins TRBV7-8 and TRBJ2-7, with 8 bases matching TRBD2. V was clipped by 0 bases and J by 5 bases; unmatched bases: 6. This CDR3 is 15 amino acids long. The germline CDR1 and CDR2 sequences are SGHVS and FQNEAQ. The CDR3 region has the DNA TGTGCCAGCAGCTTAGCGGCGGGAGGTACCCACGAGCAGTACTTC. Amino acids: CASSLAAGGTHEQYF.

J is TRBJ2-4 and V is TRBV27; D gene unclear. Trimming removed 0 bases at V and 8 bases at J, with 8 bases between. The CDR3 length is 13 residues. The germline CDR1 and CDR2 sequences are MNHEY and SMNVEV (reference sequence). The CDR3 is CASSLSPEHIQYF. CDR3 DNA: TGTGCCAGCAGTTTATCCCCAGAACACATTCAGTACTTC.

The V call is TRBV28, the J call TRBJ2-7, with D possibly TRBD2 on 6 matching bases. V gave up 0 bases and J gave up 6 bases, with 15 bases separating them. This CDR3 region has 15 residues. Germline values: CDR1 MDHEN, CDR2 SYDVKM. DNA of the CDR3: TGTGCCAGCAGTTTATGGAGTCGGGAGACAAGCGAGCAGTACTTC. Its protein is CASSLWSRETSEQYF.

V is TRBV24-1 and J is TRBJ2-5, with a weak D call TRBD1 (6 bases). CDR3 length equals 15 residues. Germline V CDR1 and CDR2: KGHDR, SFDVKD. Trimming removed 4 bases from V and 5 bases from J, with 16 bases in between. In nucleotides, the CDR3 is TGTGCCACCAGTGAGCCACAGGGTAGGGGGGAGACCCAGTACTTC. It codes for CATSEPQGRGETQYF.

The V and J genes are TRBV11-2 and TRBJ2-7; 7 nucleotides line up with TRBD1. The CDR3 is 14 amino acids. Germline trimming cut 4 bases from V and 3 bases from J; bases unmatched to any gene: 6. Looked up from germline, CDR1 is SGHAT and CDR2 is FQNNGV. The CDR3 nucleotides read TGTGCCAGCAGCTCGGGACAGTTGAACTACGAGCAGTACTTC. It yields the protein CASSSGQLNYEQYF.

V usage is TRBV9 and J usage is TRBJ2-1; TRBD1 matches at 7 bases. V gave up 3 bases and J gave up 5 bases; unmatched junction bases: 14. CDR1 is SGDLS and CDR2 is YYNGEE in the germline V gene. This CDR3 region has 17 residues. CDR3 loop: CASSESPGTDTDNEQFF. Here the CDR3 DNA reads TGTGCCAGCAGCGAGTCCCCGGGGACAGACACCGACAATGAGCAGTTCTTC. The full variable domain, in which reference TRBV9 and TRBJ2-1 provide the parts outside the CDR3, is DSGVTQTPKHLITATGQRVTLRCSPRSGDLSVYWYQQSLDQGLQFLIQYYNGEERAKGNILERFSAQQFPDLHSELNLSSLELGDSALYFCASSESPGTDTDNEQFFGPGTRLTVL.

The chain employs TRBV7-2 and TRBJ2-2, with D unresolved. V was clipped by 6 bases and J by 0 bases, with 11 bases between them. The CDR3 runs 15 residues. Germline values: CDR1 SGHTA, CDR2 FQGNSA. The DNA of the CDR3 is TGTGCCAGCAGGTCCACCCTACCGAACACCGGGGAGCTGTTTTTT. It specifies CASRSTLPNTGELFF.